This T cell receptor beta chain was observed in a study of a mutant IDH1 vaccine in newly diagnosed glioma. The protocol was immunoSEQ multiplex PCR, while the TCRdb copy is restricted to in-frame clones and leaves out a portion. The top ten clones hold around 9.5% of a sample with tens of thousands of clones, about three quarters of them seen once. Time point here: baseline, week 1 (first vaccination visit). Treatment specified: pre-vaccination baseline after standard-of-care therapy. V was pared by 4 bases and J by 7 bases, with 21 bases of the junction left unmatched. Per the germline V gene, CDR1 is SGHNT and CDR2 is YENEEA. The CDR3 covers 18 residues.

The J gene is TRBJ2-7, the V gene TRBV11-3, with 8 bases lining up with TRBD1. This clonotype was obtained from a man aged 45-60 years with glioma. Some clones in this sample may be carry-over from other donors' samples. The source material was peripheral blood mononuclear cells (PBMCs), sampled from a glioma patient treated with radiotherapy, temozolomide or both. The CDR3 bases are TGTGCCAGCAGCTCTCCGTTGACGGTGAACAGGGGGAGGTCTGAGCAGTACTTC. Translating gives CASSSPLTVNRGRSEQYF.